This T cell receptor beta chain was recorded in a study of naive and memory T cell subsets (dated by TCRdb to the late 2010s). Notes on the research overall: An open-source, UMI-based TCR alpha and beta sequencing pipeline was applied to sorted naive and memory peripheral blood T cell subsets. Complete agreement was observed between the functional CMV T cell responses and the IgG serology results. RNA was DNase-treated and reverse transcribed with TCR constant-region primers, mostly using SuperScript III.

In its sample, this clonotype was seen many times. This clone's antigen is unknown. There are no base qualities to consult, and no much larger clone falls within one base. The paper as a whole reports these results and caveats: Gini index rose and Shannon and inverse Simpson diversity fell from naive through CM, EM and EMRA in both CD4 and CD8 cells. The abundance of TCRs followed a power law with an exponent that differed between naive and memory subsets yet stayed consistent across the three individuals. RNA-based TCR counts may be affected by expression changes linked to T cell activation and differentiation. After error correction, only a single occurrence was seen for over 90% of naive TCR sequences, so much steeper abundance distributions were produced than in memory subsets. The repertoire findings for the naive and memory subsets could not be validated against a ground truth because none was available. Single alpha or beta chain sequences, rather than paired alpha/beta receptors, were used to define clonotypes.

From the second PCR step onward, the TCR alpha chain libraries and the TCR beta chain libraries were amplified separately. To determine each donor's CMV status, fresh PBMCs were stimulated overnight with CMV viral lysate, and IFNgamma production from CD4+ T cells was then assessed. Miltenyi beads were used first to positively select CD4 T cells, and CD8 T cells were then positively selected from the CD4-negative fraction. After staining for CD3, CD4, CD8, CD45RA, CD27 and a live/dead dye, cells were sorted on a BD Aria II into four subsets based on CD45RA and CD27. Effector memory cells were sorted as CD45RA-CD27-, and EMRA cells as CD45RA+CD27-. Blood came from three healthy volunteers, each fractionated into CD4 and CD8 T cells and then into four differentiation subsets. Approximately 0.13 L of peripheral blood was drawn per donor, and PBMC were isolated by Ficoll-Paque PLUS density-gradient centrifugation. Sorted cells were lysed in RLT buffer, after which RNA was extracted using a Qiagen RNeasy kit and stored at -80 degrees C.

Library construction relied on UMI-ligation and nested PCR. The beta constant-region primer was an equimolar mix of two oligonucleotides covering both TRBC1 and TRBC2. T4 RNA ligase 1 ligated a single-stranded oligonucleotide carrying the SP2 primer and a 12-nucleotide UMI to the cDNA 3' end. The ligated cDNA went through four rounds of PCR with nested alpha and beta constant-region primers together with the SP2 primer. Incubation of the ligation reaction was carried out at 16 degrees C for roughly 20-25 hours. PCR2 was typically run as a SYBR Green qPCR and stopped at a predetermined threshold to prevent over-amplification. Apart from the first purification, every purification step used Agencourt AMPure XP magnetic beads. Libraries were quantified by Qubit and checked on a TapeStation, where a main peak was expected near 650 bp. Pooled libraries were sequenced on an Illumina MiSeq using v2 2x251 paired-end kits, and typically about 0.95-2.1 million reads were obtained per sample. Libraries were pooled at 3 to 4 nM per sample, and roughly 4.5-7.5% PhiX was added to improve cluster recognition. Per the original workflow: Using tag matching that tolerated one base-pair mismatch, Decombinator assigned V and J genes to FASTQ reads that had been processed by Demultiplexor. UMIs were used by Collapsinator to correct both sequencing errors and frequency errors arising from PCR heterogeneity. TCRs were translated and CDR3s were extracted from the conserved cysteine to the FGXG phenylalanine by CDR3Translator, with non-productive sequences being flagged. Gini, Shannon entropy and inverse Simpson indices were calculated on repertoires subsampled to equal numbers of UMI-defined TCRs. Within the linear range, a power law was fitted by maximum likelihood to the distributions of clonotype abundance. For one naive CD8 sample, the pipeline and MIGEC produced similar UMI counts, unique TCR numbers and clonal distributions. Repertoires were searched for about 7,300 CMV-associated CDR3 sequences compiled from VDJdb and a published dataset. The public sequencing data were trimmed at Q25 with fastp and processed into clonotypes with MiXCR by TCRdb, which kept only in-frame beta chains. CDR3 protein sequences are deduplicated, and each keeps its most common genes and DNA. The V and J calls follow TCRdb's processing rather than the paper's. The sample table holds about 4,600 distinct CDR3 sequences, of which about 7% were seen once. The ten most abundant clones make up 83% of the sample.

The clonotype comes from a human donor in good health. Sequenced: CD4+ TEMRA cells from blood. In the paper's terms, the cell subset or site label means: effector memory re-expressing CD45RA, CD45RA+ CD27-.

This receptor has the CDR3 CASSLFGGAFPNEQFF. Read as DNA, the sequence is TGTGCCAGCAGTCTCTTTGGGGGCGCGTTCCCAAATGAGCAGTTCTTC. The V and J genes are TRBV28 and TRBJ2-1; possibly the D gene is TRBD1, per 6 matching bases. For CDR1 and CDR2, the germline V gene lists MDHEN and SYDVKM. The CDR3 has 16 amino acids, counting the end cysteine and phenylalanine. Only CDR3 DNA remains: 48 bases, in frame from the first base. The V end loses 5 bases and the J end loses 7 bases, and a stretch of 21 bases separates them.